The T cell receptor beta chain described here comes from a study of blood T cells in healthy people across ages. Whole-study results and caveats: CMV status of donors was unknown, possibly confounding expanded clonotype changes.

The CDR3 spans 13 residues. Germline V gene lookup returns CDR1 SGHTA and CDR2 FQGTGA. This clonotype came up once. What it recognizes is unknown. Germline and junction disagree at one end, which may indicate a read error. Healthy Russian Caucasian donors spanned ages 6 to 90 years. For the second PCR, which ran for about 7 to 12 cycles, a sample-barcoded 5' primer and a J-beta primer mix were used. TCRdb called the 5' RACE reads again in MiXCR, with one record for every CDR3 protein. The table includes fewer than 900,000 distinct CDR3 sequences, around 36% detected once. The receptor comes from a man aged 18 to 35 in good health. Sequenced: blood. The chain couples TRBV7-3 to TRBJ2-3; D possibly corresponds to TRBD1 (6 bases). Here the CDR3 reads CSSSVQGGDTQYF. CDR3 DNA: TGTTCCAGCAGCGTACAGGGTGGAGATACGCAGTATTTT.